This T cell receptor (beta chain) was found in a study of cytomegalovirus exposure and HLA in healthy donors. Notes on the study in general: A few chains linked to CMV were shown in vitro to be specific for CMV antigens. Later analysis associated a missense DCLRE1C variant with TCR beta V- and J-gene trimming.

13 Jbeta primers and 60 Vbeta primers were used for the PCR. Some clones are missing from TCRdb's copy, which holds only in-frame ones; the method was immunoSEQ multiplex PCR. The profile shows over 150,000 clones, around 68% of them singletons. The CDR3 spans 11 residues. V shed 7 bases and J shed 4 bases, with 7 bases lying between them. The germline gives CDR1 MDHEN, CDR2 SYDVKM. Donors consisted of healthy bone marrow donors. A word on this clone: Its antigen is currently unknown.

This clonotype was obtained from a man aged 45-60 years in good health and CMV-seronegative. The sample taken for sequencing was PBMCs. This chain joins TRBV28 and TRBJ1-2, with D uncertain. This CDR3 is CASMEGYGYTF. As DNA, the CDR3 is TGTGCCAGCATGGAGGGCTATGGCTACACCTTC.